Listed below are T cell receptor beta chains from one sample, sequenced in a study of long-term antiretroviral therapy in people with HIV. The repertoire was sequenced with immunoSEQ multiplex PCR; TCRdb's copy has only in-frame clones and lacks some. The sample lists around 33,000 clones, 80% to 90% occurring once. The input for sequencing was unsorted PBMCs, taken 0.4 years before starting antiretroviral therapy. The receptors stem from a man aged 18 to 30 with HIV. CDR3s include the opening cysteine and the closing phenylalanine or tryptophan.

J gene | V gene | CDR3 protein
TRBJ2-7 | TRBV5-1 | CASSLATGGSYEQYF
TRBJ2-5 | TRBV7-2 | CASSLGREQETQYF
TRBJ2-3 | TRBV6-5 | CASSWDSTDTQYF
TRBJ2-5 | TRBV5-6 | CASSLGGSSGAYQETQYF
TRBJ1-2 | TRBV5-1 | CASSIGQGAYHGYTF
TRBJ1-6 | TRBV7-9 | CASSSRTLSPLHF
TRBJ2-2 | TRBV7-3 | CASSLENTGELFF
TRBJ1-4 | TRBV9 | CASSAGSINEKLFF
TRBJ2-3 | TRBV28 | CASSQEGLVMNTQYF
TRBJ2-5 | TRBV15 | CATSSTSGGRPRQETQYF
TRBJ1-1 | TRBV27 | CASSLKPRTDSNTEAFF
TRBJ1-5 | TRBV10-1 | CASSEVGGGSRSQPQHF
TRBJ1-2 | TRBV2 | CASSDGQPGRRTF
TRBJ1-1 | TRBV2 | CASNRQGPNTEAFF
TRBJ2-6 | TRBV19 | CASVAPTGLSGANVLTF
TRBJ1-3 | TRBV29-1 | CSVHTGAVSGNTIYF
TRBJ1-3 | TRBV30 | CAWSALGQWVTGNTIYF
TRBJ2-3 | TRBV6-4 | CASSVSESPDTQYF
TRBJ2-1 | TRBV2 | CASSEAAFSGRWYNEQFF
TRBJ2-3 | TRBV6-1 | CASRSTLIDTQYF
TRBJ2-7 | TRBV7-6 | CASSLGLANEQYF
TRBJ2-5 | TRBV5-1 | CASSFRGIPGETQYF
TRBJ1-3 | TRBV6-6 | CASSYGGAGNTIYF
TRBJ1-2 | TRBV19 | CASSIGMAGYTF
TRBJ2-1 | TRBV7-9 | CASSLREGISYNEQFF
TRBJ2-3 | TRBV19 | CASSGTSADTQYF
TRBJ2-1 | TRBV4-3 | CASSRAGQGAYEQFF
TRBJ2-7 | TRBV7-7 | CASSRGQGYEQYF
TRBJ2-2 | TRBV5-1 | CASSFGGPNTGELFF
TRBJ2-7 | TRBV9 | CASSVRDGSYEQYF
TRBJ1-4 | TRBV7-9 | CASSPGSPTNEKLFF
TRBJ1-5 | TRBV28 | CASSLAGQAQHF
TRBJ2-5 | TRBV5-1 | CASSLTSGDKETQYF
TRBJ1-1 | TRBV7-9 | CASSSGQGNTEAFF
TRBJ2-7 | TRBV7-2 | CASSLSIRQAYEQYF
TRBJ2-3 | TRBV29-1 | CSVDWTDTQYF
TRBJ2-5 | TRBV5-4 | CASSLVLAGSETQYF
TRBJ1-5 | TRBV28 | CASRQGSQPQHF
TRBJ2-1 | TRBV7-9 | CASSPDYYNEQFF
TRBJ1-1 | TRBV29-1 | CSAGGRMNTEAFF
TRBJ1-1 | TRBV27 | CASSSGQANTEAFF
TRBJ2-1 | TRBV9 | CASSHPLSGTGGSDEQFF
TRBJ1-3 | TRBV10-3 | CAISEDRGPFSGNTIYF
TRBJ2-3 | TRBV4-2 | CASSQGTGGADTQYF
TRBJ2-2 | TRBV11-2 | CASSLEHGGELFF
TRBJ2-7 | TRBV2 | CASRSGYTYEQYF
TRBJ1-1 | TRBV5-1 | CASGEMGNTEAFF
TRBJ1-4 | TRBV4-1 | CASSQEISEKLFF
TRBJ2-7 | TRBV13 | CASSLGPTYEQYF
TRBJ2-7 | TRBV5-1 | CASRESGTGLYEQYF
TRBJ1-2 | TRBV10-1 | CASRLLGRGFYGYTF
TRBJ1-2 | TRBV6-1 | CASGQGAYGYTF
TRBJ1-2 | TRBV6-1 | CASSVSGGTPYGYTF
TRBJ1-3 | TRBV5-4 | CASSLDPGNTIYF
TRBJ1-2 | TRBV6-1 | CASSNNRVGYTF
TRBJ2-1 | TRBV11-3 | CASSLAQGSGNEQFF
TRBJ2-3 | TRBV10-3 | CAISEWTSPDTQYF